This section outlines one T cell receptor (beta chain) sequence together with its context. This CDR3 spans 12 amino acids. Per the germline V gene, CDR1 is LGHNA and CDR2 is YNFKEQ. J lost 10 bases, V lost 5 bases, and 4 bases had no gene match. Libraries were prepared by immunoSEQ multiplex PCR; TCRdb keeps only in-frame clonotypes and omits some of them. The repertoire holds about 75,000 clones, with roughly nine tenths as singletons. This sample was taken from a study of technical replicates of blood from a handful of donors. Input material: T cells isolated from PBMCs. This TCR derives from a human donor in good health. Some clones in this sample may be carry-over from other donors' samples. The chain has TRBV4-2 and TRBJ2-1; 8 nucleotides align to TRBD1. The CDR3 nucleotides read TGTGCCAGCAGCTGGACAGGGAACGAGCAGTTCTTC. Protein sequence: CASSWTGNEQFF.